The rows below give T cell receptor beta chains drawn from one sample of a study of response to subunit inactivated influenza vaccine. MiXCR, applied by TCRdb to the RT-PCR reads, yields one record per CDR3 protein. The data contain approximately 730,000 distinct CDR3 sequences, about 15% of them singletons. The source material was PBMCs from blood, sampled approximately 15 days before vaccination. The receptors shown here come from a man between 50 and 59 years old who received an inactivated influenza vaccine. Each CDR3 is given with its conserved first and last residue. A D gene is named only where the DNA matches it firmly. Not every row has a clone size; where given, it reads once, few, many or a size class.

D gene	J gene	V gene	clone size	CDR3 DNA	CDR3 protein
-	TRBJ2-1	TRBV11-1	-	TGTGCCAGCAGCGTCGGAGAAGTCGACAATGAGCAGTTCTTC	CASSVGEVDNEQFF
-	TRBJ2-3	TRBV10-1	many	TGCGCCAGCAGTGAGTCGGGAGGGGGGACCACAGATACGCAGTATTTT	CASSESGGGTTDTQYF
-	TRBJ2-3	TRBV12-3/TRBV12-4	-	TGTGCCAGCAGTTTAGTACTGGGGGGGGCTGGAGATACGCAGTATTTT	CASSLVLGGAGDTQYF
TRBD1	TRBJ1-2	TRBV6-1	-	TGTGCCAGCAGTGAAGCGGACAGGATCTATGGCTACACCTTC	CASSEADRIYGYTF
-	TRBJ2-1	TRBV12-3/TRBV12-4	-	TGTGCCAGCAGTTTCTTGGGGGATGAGCAGTTCTTC	CASSFLGDEQFF
-	TRBJ2-7	TRBV20-1	few	TGCAGTGCTAGATACCAGCACGAGCAGTACTTC	CSARYQHEQYF
TRBD2	TRBJ2-4	TRBV9	once	TGTGCCAGCAGCGTTGAGGCGGGGGGGAAAAACATTCAGTACTTC	CASSVEAGGKNIQYF
-	TRBJ2-7	TRBV29-1	-	TGCAGCGTTTGTTACGGGTCCGACGAGCAGTACTTC	CSVCYGSDEQYF
-	TRBJ2-1	TRBV3-1	many	TGTGCCAGCAGCCGGGTTGATAAGGGACGGGGCAATGAGCAGTTCTTC	CASSRVDKGRGNEQFF
-	TRBJ2-7	TRBV29-1	few	TGCAGCGTTGGTGCGACCGGGTACGAGCAGTACTTC	CSVGATGYEQYF
-	TRBJ2-4	TRBV3-1	few	TGTGCCAGCAGCCAAGGGGCTCGGGAAAACATTCAGTACTTC	CASSQGARENIQYF
-	TRBJ2-2	TRBV5-1	few	TGCGCCAGCAGCTTGGCGATCGGGGAGCTGTTTTTT	CASSLAIGELFF
TRBD1	TRBJ2-7	TRBV5-1	many	TGCGCCAGCACCGTGGGGGACAGATCCTACGAGCAGTACTTC	CASTVGDRSYEQYF
TRBD1	TRBJ1-1	TRBV7-6	few	TGTGCCAGCAGCCCCCAAGACAGGGAGGGAGAAACTGAAGCTTTCTTT	CASSPQDREGETEAFF
TRBD2	TRBJ2-7	TRBV5-1	few	TGCGCCAGCAGCTTGGCCGGGGGGAAAGGCGAGCAGTACTTC	CASSLAGGKGEQYF
-	TRBJ2-1	TRBV24-1	-	TGTGCCACCAGTGATCGGGCTAGGGGAGAGCAGTTCTTC	CATSDRARGEQFF
-	TRBJ1-2	TRBV5-1	-	TGCGCCAGCAGCTCGGACCTAAACTATGGCTACACCTTC	CASSSDLNYGYTF
-	TRBJ2-5	TRBV28	few	TGTGCCAGCAGTTTCATTGAGGGGAGGTGGGAGACCCAGTACTTC	CASSFIEGRWETQYF